Below, 26 T cell receptor beta chains from the same sample are listed, as sequenced in a study of T cells after yellow fever vaccination. TCRdb called the 5' RACE reads again in MiXCR, with one record for every CDR3 protein. The sample has a few hundred thousand distinct CDR3 sequences, about 4.5% seen once. The source material was PBMCs, sampled 15 days after the yellow fever booster vaccination. These receptors all stem from a man in his late teens or twenties who received the YFV17D yellow fever vaccine.

This clonotype was seen more than once but under ten times. The chain recombines TRBV5-1 with TRBJ2-7, with D hard to call. Germline CDR1 reads SGHRS; CDR2 reads YFSETQ. Trimming took off 5 bases at V and 3 bases at J, with 15 bases between the two ends. The CDR3 is 14 amino acids. The CDR3 is CASSSDWPRYEQYV. The DNA for the CDR3 is TGCGCCAGCAGTTCAGACTGGCCTCGCTACGAGCAGTACGTC.

This clonotype was counted many times. This chain connects TRBV7-2 to TRBJ2-1, with D possibly matching TRBD1 (5 bases). Germline-derived CDR1 and CDR2 are SGHTA and FQGNSA. This CDR3 contains 14 residues. Trimming removed 1 base at V and 5 bases at J, with 9 bases between. CDR3 sequence (DNA): TGTGCCAGCAGCTTAGGGCAGGGCCACAATGAGCAGTTCTTC. This codes for CASSLGQGHNEQFF.

The rearrangement uses TRBV25-1 and TRBJ2-3; 7 nucleotides line up with TRBD2. CDR3 length: 13 residues. V lost 8 bases to trimming and J lost 3 bases; unmatched junction nucleotides: 5. Per germline, CDR1 MGHDK and CDR2 SYGVNS. The CDR3 protein is CASASGGTDTQYF. In DNA, the CDR3 is TGTGCCAGCGCTAGCGGTGGTACAGATACGCAGTATTTT.

This clonotype was seen a few times. The genes are TRBV4-3 and TRBJ2-3; 15 nucleotides line up with TRBD2. There are 18 residues in the CDR3. CDR1 LGHNA and CDR2 YSLEER come from the germline V gene. V was clipped by 4 bases and J by 0 bases; unmatched bases: 5. CDR3 protein: CASSPSGLAGGSTDTQYF. The CDR3 DNA sequence: TGCGCCAGCAGCCCTTCGGGACTAGCGGGGGGAAGCACAGATACGCAGTATTTT.

The CDR3 reads CSARGQGANYGYTF. The CDR3, as DNA: TGCAGTGCTAGGGGGCAGGGGGCTAACTATGGCTACACCTTC. This chain links TRBV20-1 with TRBJ1-2; 7 nucleotides agree with TRBD1. Trimming took 3 bases from V and 0 from J; bases not matched to a gene: 4. This CDR3 spans 14 amino acids. CDR1 and CDR2 from the germline V gene are DFQATT and SNEGSKA (reference sequence).

This clonotype was counted at least ten times. V gene TRBV15 combines with J gene TRBJ2-7; D gene ambiguous. Germline assignment: CDR1 LNHNV and CDR2 YYDKDF (reference sequence). Trimming cost V 3 bases and J 0 bases, with 15 bases left between them. The CDR3 totals 16 residues. The CDR3 here is CATSRRSYVDSYEQYF. The CDR3 nucleotides read TGTGCCACCAGCAGGCGGTCGTACGTTGACTCCTACGAGCAGTACTTC.

This clonotype was detected ten times or more. CDR3 DNA: TGTGCCAGCAGCAACAGGGTAGGAGAGACCCAGTACTTC. Translated: CASSNRVGETQYF. The gene calls are TRBV27 and TRBJ2-5, with D possibly TRBD1 on 6 matching bases. CDR3 length equals 13 residues. V lost 6 bases, J lost 4 bases, and 12 bases lay in between. The germline V gene has CDR1 MNHEY and CDR2 SMNVEV (reference sequence).

This clonotype was recorded at least ten times. This chain uses TRBV7-2 with TRBJ2-5; 7 bases match TRBD1. The CDR3 totals 11 residues. Trimming took 5 bases from V and 13 from J; bases not matched to a gene: 7. Per the germline V gene, CDR1 is SGHTA and CDR2 is FQGNSA. The CDR3 protein is CASSQGVGRYF. As DNA, the CDR3 is TGTGCCAGCAGCCAGGGGGTTGGAAGGTACTTC. Drawing the rest from reference TRBV7-2 and TRBJ2-5, the complete variable domain is GAGVSQSPSNKVTEKGKDVELRCDPISGHTALYWYRQSLGQGLEFLIYFQGNSAPDKSGLPSDRFSAERTGGSVSTLTIQRTQQEDSAVYLCASSQGVGRYFGPGTRLLVL.

This clonotype was found a few times. The chain has TRBV6-2 or TRBV6-3 and TRBJ1-5; D call uncertain. V was shortened by 4 bases and J by 5 bases, with 9 bases between the two germline ends. Germline loops: CDR1 MNHEY, CDR2 SVGEGT. The CDR3 totals 13 residues. The CDR3 is CASSSAGHQPQHF. DNA of the CDR3: TGTGCCAGCAGTTCCGCAGGCCATCAGCCCCAGCATTTT.

In DNA, the CDR3 is TGTGCCATCAGTGGTACCACAGGTGGTGAAGCTTTCTTT. Translation gives CAISGTTGGEAFF. The chain is built from TRBV10-3 and TRBJ1-1, with a tentative D call TRBD1 (5 bases). Germline V lookup: CDR1 ENHRY, CDR2 SYGVKD. This CDR3 is built from 13 residues. The V gene lost 4 bases and the J gene lost 7 bases, with 13 bases spanning the gap.

The chain links TRBV4-1 to TRBJ2-7; D not certain. This CDR3 contains 14 residues. V was pared by 2 bases and J by 3 bases, with 11 bases between. Germline values: CDR1 MGHRA, CDR2 YSYEKL. As DNA, the CDR3 is TGCGCCAGCAGCCAAACAGACCTAATCTACGAGCAGTACTTC. The encoded protein is CASSQTDLIYEQYF.

This clonotype came up many times. The V gene is TRBV7-2, the J gene TRBJ2-5; 12 bases align to TRBD2. Germline loops: CDR1 SGHTA, CDR2 FQGNSA. Germline trimming cut 5 bases from V and 5 bases from J; bases unmatched to any gene: 6. This CDR3 contains 15 residues. The CDR3 loop reads CASSPSGGARETQYF. The CDR3 region has the DNA TGTGCCAGCAGCCCTAGCGGGGGGGCGAGGGAGACCCAGTACTTC.

About this clonotype itself: This could be a read error, since a much larger clone is one nucleotide away. The rearrangement links TRBV7-8 to TRBJ1-2; a possible D gene is TRBD1 (6 bases). The CDR3 covers 16 residues. Germline CDR1 reads SGHVS; CDR2 reads FQNEAQ. V lost 5 bases and J lost 3, with 19 bases in between. The CDR3 DNA reads TGTGCCAGCAGCCCCCGTCGGACAGTGGCGGACTATGGCTACACCTTC. Its translation is CASSPRRTVADYGYTF.

The rearrangement links TRBV9 to TRBJ1-1, with D possibly being TRBD1 (6 bases). Germline lookup yields CDR1 SGDLS and CDR2 YYNGEE. Deletions cut 0 bases from V and 5 bases from J, with 14 bases between. The CDR3 runs 15 residues. CDR3 in DNA: TGTGCCAGCAGCGTAGAGCCAGGGGAGTTGACTGAAGCTTTCTTT. Residues: CASSVEPGELTEAFF. Together with reference TRBV9 and TRBJ1-1, the CDR3 gives the full variable domain: DSGVTQTPKHLITATGQRVTLRCSPRSGDLSVYWYQQSLDQGLQFLIQYYNGEERAKGNILERFSAQQFPDLHSELNLSSLELGDSALYFCASSVEPGELTEAFFGQGTRLTVV.

This clonotype has ten or more counts. The rearrangement links TRBV4-3 to TRBJ2-1, with a tentative D call TRBD1 (5 bases). Deletions cut 2 bases from V and 6 bases from J, with 14 bases between. The CDR3 runs to 15 residues. The V gene's germline CDR1 is LGHNA and CDR2 YSLEER. This CDR3 reads CASSQRQGSVNEQFF. The CDR3 coding sequence is TGCGCCAGCAGCCAACGGCAGGGTAGTGTCAATGAGCAGTTCTTC.

V is TRBV3-1 and J is TRBJ1-2; no clear D. The CDR3 covers 14 residues. V was cut by 0 bases and J by 3 bases, with 8 bases left in between. From germline, CDR1 is LGHDT and CDR2 YNNKEL (reference sequence). DNA of the CDR3: TGTGCCAGCAGCCAAGATAGCGGATACTATGGCTACACCTTC. Its protein product is CASSQDSGYYGYTF.

This clonotype came up a few times. The chain carries TRBV4-1 and TRBJ1-5; D gene ambiguous. V was shortened by 7 bases and J by 7 bases, with 23 bases between the two germline ends. Per the germline V gene, CDR1 is MGHRA and CDR2 is YSYEKL. This CDR3 region has 16 residues. CDR3 region: CASTESGIGGYQPQHF. The CDR3 DNA sequence: TGCGCCAGCACCGAGAGTGGTATAGGCGGGTACCAGCCCCAGCATTTT.

This clonotype has at least ten counts. This chain uses TRBV6-2 or TRBV6-3 with TRBJ2-5; no definite D call. Trimming removed 2 bases from V and 2 bases from J, with 9 bases in between. The CDR3 totals 14 residues. Germline values: CDR1 MNHEY, CDR2 SVGEGT. The CDR3 protein is CASSYVQKQETQYF. CDR3 DNA: TGTGCCAGCAGTTACGTACAGAAACAAGAGACCCAGTACTTC.

The chain has TRBV29-1 and TRBJ2-5, with TRBD1 identical over 7 bases. The V gene's germline CDR1 is SQVTM and CDR2 ANQGSEA. The CDR3 is 13 amino acids. V lost 8 bases, J lost 0 bases, and 6 bases stayed unmatched. CDR3 in amino acids: CSTTGSDQETQYF. The CDR3 DNA is TGCAGCACGACAGGGTCGGACCAAGAGACCCAGTACTTC.

The CDR3 region is CSARDTSGGVAKNIQYF. The CDR3 bases are TGCAGTGCTAGAGATACTAGCGGGGGGGTAGCCAAAAACATTCAGTACTTC. V usage is TRBV20-1 and J usage is TRBJ2-4; 13 bases match TRBD2. This CDR3 spans 17 amino acids. CDR1 DFQATT and CDR2 SNEGSKA come from the germline V gene (reference sequence). J lost 0 bases, V lost 0 bases, and 2 bases had no gene match.

There are a few counts of this clonotype. The chain is built from TRBV28 and TRBJ2-7; 10 positions match TRBD2. CDR1 MDHEN and CDR2 SYDVKM come from the germline V gene. The junction had 13 bases not matched to a gene; V was cut back by 3 bases and J by 2 bases. The CDR3 is made up of 18 amino acids. DNA for the CDR3: TGTGCCAGCAGTTTCCGCCTATCCCTAGCGGGGGAAACCTACGAGCAGTACGTC. Amino acid sequence: CASSFRLSLAGETYEQYV.

This sequence joins TRBV6-6 and TRBJ2-6; 7 bases align to TRBD1. Trimming removed 2 bases from V and 2 bases from J; junction bases left unmatched: 6. Germline CDR1 reads MNHNY; CDR2 reads SVGAGI (reference sequence). The CDR3 runs to 17 residues. CDR3 DNA: TGTGCCAGCAGTTACCACAGGGGAACCACTGGGGCCAACGTCCTGACTTTC. Amino acids: CASSYHRGTTGANVLTF.

This clonotype appeared many times. The chain couples TRBV25-1 to TRBJ1-3; D is perhaps TRBD1 (6 bases). V shed 6 bases and J shed 4 bases, with 16 bases lying between them. The germline V gene encodes CDR1 MGHDK and CDR2 SYGVNS. This CDR3 is built from 15 residues. CDR3 protein: CASSRGGLMGNTIYF. DNA of the CDR3: TGTGCCAGCAGCCGCGGGGGGCTGATGGGAAACACCATATATTTT.

The rearrangement links TRBV12-3 or TRBV12-4 to TRBJ1-1; perhaps TRBD1 as D (5 bases). Trimming removed 3 bases from V and 5 bases from J, with 13 bases in between. The CDR3 extends over 14 amino acids. CDR3 nucleotides: TGTGCCAGCAGTTTCCGGGGGGACGGGACTGAAGCTTTCTTT. It specifies CASSFRGDGTEAFF.

This clonotype came up a few times. The CDR3 bases are TGCAGCGTTGCACTTTTAGGGGAGGAGGGCACAGATACGCAGTATTTT. Protein: CSVALLGEEGTDTQYF. The J gene is TRBJ2-3, the V gene TRBV29-1; perhaps TRBD2 as D (6 bases). Looked up from germline, CDR1 is SQVTM and CDR2 is ANQGSEA. This CDR3 region has 16 residues. The V and J ends lost 4 bases and 1 base respectively, with 18 bases between them.

The table lists this clonotype with a few counts. V and J are TRBV6-5 and TRBJ1-5; 10 bases are a match to TRBD1. Trimming at V came to 5 bases and at J to 9 bases, leaving 4 bases not matched to a gene. Germline V gives CDR1 MNHEY, CDR2 SVGAGI. The CDR3 is made up of 13 amino acids. The CDR3 sequence is CASSRDRGRPQHF. The CDR3 DNA is TGTGCCAGCAGTCGGGACAGGGGTCGGCCCCAGCATTTT.